Presented here are 6 T cell receptor beta chains from one specimen sequenced in a study of blood T cell repertoires in COVID-19. The protocol was immunoSEQ multiplex PCR, while the TCRdb copy is restricted to in-frame clones and leaves out a portion. The repertoire consists of tens of thousands of clones, with 90% occurring once and the leading ten covering approximately 0.49%. The specimen sequenced was peripheral blood. The receptors were gathered from a middle-aged man with COVID-19, enrolled during active disease.

The rearrangement links TRBV18 to TRBJ2-7; 9 nucleotides align to TRBD1. Germline V gives CDR1 KGHSH, CDR2 LQKENI. This CDR3 spans 14 amino acids. The ends lost 3 bases at V and 2 bases at J; junction bases unmatched: 2. CDR3 coding DNA: TGTGCCAGCTCACCGACAGGGGGTACCTACGAGCAGTACTTC. Protein product: CASSPTGGTYEQYF.

This clone has more than one count but fewer than ten. V and J are TRBV5-1 and TRBJ1-2; 10 positions agree with TRBD1. V shed 2 bases, J shed 8 bases, and the junction held 18 bases outside the gene matches. Germline CDR1 reads SGHRS; CDR2 reads YFSETQ. The CDR3 spans 18 residues. The CDR3 spells CASSFTGTGDIGPWGYTF. The CDR3 nucleotides read TGCGCCAGCAGCTTCACCGGGACAGGGGATATAGGGCCGTGGGGCTACACCTTC.

The genes are TRBV19 and TRBJ2-7; possibly TRBD1 for D (6 bases). In germline, CDR1 is LNHDA, CDR2 SQIVND (reference sequence). The V and J ends lost 4 bases and 3 bases respectively, with 10 bases between them. CDR3 length equals 13 residues. This CDR3 reads CASSTVQGYEQYF. CDR3 in DNA: TGTGCCAGTAGTACCGTACAGGGCTACGAGCAGTACTTC.

The gene calls are TRBV9 and TRBJ2-1; TRBD1 matches at 11 bases. This CDR3 has 16 amino acids. Germline V lookup: CDR1 SGDLS, CDR2 YYNGEE. The ends lost 3 bases at V and 5 bases at J; junction bases unmatched: 7. The CDR3 region is CASSAGWDRGDNEQFF. In nucleotides, the CDR3 is TGTGCCAGCAGCGCGGGGTGGGACAGGGGGGACAATGAGCAGTTCTTC. The variable domain in full, completed from reference TRBV9 and TRBJ2-1, reads DSGVTQTPKHLITATGQRVTLRCSPRSGDLSVYWYQQSLDQGLQFLIQYYNGEERAKGNILERFSAQQFPDLHSELNLSSLELGDSALYFCASSAGWDRGDNEQFFGPGTRLTVL.

This chain uses TRBV5-1 with TRBJ2-5; 15 bases are shared with TRBD2. CDR1 and CDR2 from the germline V gene are SGHRS and YFSETQ. J lost 4 bases, V lost 0 bases, and 4 bases had no gene match. This CDR3 region has 17 residues. The CDR3 region is CASSLAGLAGGLETQYF. The CDR3 bases are TGCGCCAGCAGCTTGGCGGGACTAGCGGGAGGACTAGAGACCCAGTACTTC.

The chain employs TRBV5-4 and TRBJ1-2; 8 positions agree with TRBD1. CDR3 size: 14 residues. The germline CDR1 and CDR2 sequences are SGHNT and YYREEE (reference sequence). V shed 4 bases, J shed 4 bases, and the junction held 6 bases outside the gene matches. The CDR3 loop reads CASSHSTGVYGYTF. The CDR3 DNA is TGTGCCAGCAGCCACTCGACAGGGGTCTATGGCTACACCTTC.